These 16 T cell receptor beta chains were all obtained from the same sample, sequenced in a study of cytomegalovirus exposure and HLA in healthy donors. 60 Vbeta and 13 Jbeta primers were used in PCR. TCRdb keeps only in-frame clones here, not all; method: immunoSEQ multiplex PCR. The sample holds under 60,000 clones, about 80% seen once. Sequenced input: PBMCs. The source of these receptors is a man over 45 in good health and CMV-seronegative.

The rearrangement links TRBV29-1 to TRBJ2-1, with 10 bases lining up with TRBD1. V was clipped by 4 bases and J by 1 base; unmatched bases: 1. This CDR3 is built from 14 residues. CDR1 and CDR2 from the germline V gene are SQVTM and ANQGSEA. DNA for the CDR3: TGCAGCGTTGGGACAGGGGGTTCCTACAATGAGCAGTTCTTC. Protein product: CSVGTGGSYNEQFF.

The rearrangement uses TRBV27 and TRBJ2-7; possibly TRBD1 for D (6 bases). Between the trimmed V and J ends, which lost 4 bases and 5 bases, there was a span of 12 bases. From germline, CDR1 is MNHEY and CDR2 SMNVEV (reference sequence). The CDR3 is 13 amino acids. For the CDR3, the DNA is TGTGCCAGCAGTTCCTGGGACATTCACGAGCAGTACTTC. The encoded protein is CASSSWDIHEQYF.

The chain combines TRBV6-4 with TRBJ2-1, with 7 positions matching TRBD1. Germline-derived CDR1 and CDR2 are MRHNA and SNTAGT. This CDR3 has 14 residues. The V and J ends lost 6 bases and 7 bases, in that order; junction bases with no gene match: 9. DNA for the CDR3: TGTGCCAGCAGATCCGAGACAGGGTATAATGAGCAGTTCTTC. Translation gives CASRSETGYNEQFF.

The CDR3, as DNA: TGCAGCGTTGAAGGAGGAGGGATTGTGGAGACCCAGTACTTC. Encoded protein: CSVEGGGIVETQYF. This chain uses TRBV29-1 with TRBJ2-5; D perhaps matches TRBD2 (6 bases). This CDR3 comprises 14 residues. V was cut by 1 base and J by 5 bases, with 14 bases left in between. Germline CDR1 reads SQVTM; CDR2 reads ANQGSEA.

The rearrangement uses TRBV9 and TRBJ2-2; TRBD2 agrees at 10 bases. Unmatched junction bases numbered 11, after V lost 3 bases and J lost 6 bases. Per the germline V gene, CDR1 is SGDLS and CDR2 is YYNGEE. The CDR3 sequence is 17 residues long. CDR3 coding DNA: TGTGCCAGCAGCGGGTCCAGCGGGGGGGCTCTTTCCGGGGAGCTGTTTTTT. This encodes CASSGSSGGALSGELFF.

The chain recombines TRBV4-1 with TRBJ2-3, with D possibly TRBD2 on 5 matching bases. The length of the CDR3 is 14 residues. Per germline, CDR1 MGHRA and CDR2 YSYEKL. V lost 0 bases to trimming and J lost 8 bases, with 12 bases between them. The CDR3 sequence: CASSQDIVAGTQYF. In nucleotides, the CDR3 is TGCGCCAGCAGCCAAGATATAGTGGCGGGTACGCAGTATTTT.

A single count supports this clone. The rearrangement uses TRBV13 and TRBJ1-3, with D possibly matching TRBD1 (6 bases). Trimming removed 8 bases at V and 0 bases at J, with 17 bases between. This CDR3 has 16 amino acids. CDR1 PRHDT and CDR2 FYEKMQ come from the germline V gene (reference sequence). The CDR3 DNA is TGTGCCAGCGGAGGAGAGGGGGGGAGCTCTGGAAACACCATATATTTT. Its protein is CASGGEGGSSGNTIYF.

The chain joins TRBV28 to TRBJ1-5; no definite D call. Germline lookup yields CDR1 MDHEN and CDR2 SYDVKM. CDR3 length equals 12 residues. V gave up 2 bases and J gave up 6 bases, with 5 bases separating them. The CDR3 is CASSLGSQPQHF. In DNA form, the CDR3 reads TGTGCCAGCAGTTTAGGGAGTCAGCCCCAGCATTTT.

The gene calls are TRBV11-2 and TRBJ1-2, with 8 bases matching TRBD1. Germline lookup yields CDR1 SGHAT and CDR2 FQNNGV. The CDR3 spans 13 residues. V was clipped by 5 bases and J by 8 bases; unmatched bases: 7. This CDR3 is CASSRQGAWGYTF. Here the CDR3 DNA reads TGTGCCAGCAGCCGTCAGGGGGCTTGGGGCTACACCTTC.

This chain uses TRBV14 with TRBJ1-1; weak D call: TRBD1 (6 bases). V gave up 0 bases and J gave up 2 bases, with 13 bases separating them. The CDR3 extends over 16 amino acids. Germline values: CDR1 SGHDN, CDR2 FVKESK. In nucleotides, the CDR3 is TGTGCCAGCAGCCAAGATCCGTGGGGGCGAAACACTGAAGCTTTCTTT. Translated, it gives CASSQDPWGRNTEAFF. The full variable domain, in which reference TRBV14 and TRBJ1-1 provide the parts outside the CDR3, is EAGVTQFPSHSVIEKGQTVTLRCDPISGHDNLYWYRRVMGKEIKFLLHFVKESKQDESGMPNNRFLAERTGGTYSTLKVQPAELEDSGVYFCASSQDPWGRNTEAFFGQGTRLTVV.

The chain carries TRBV28 and TRBJ1-5, with D possibly TRBD1 on 5 matching bases. V lost 3 bases, J lost 7 bases, and 7 bases lay in between. The CDR3 has 12 amino acids. The germline V gene encodes CDR1 MDHEN and CDR2 SYDVKM. CDR3: CASSFGAQPQHF. CDR3 in DNA: TGTGCCAGCAGTTTTGGGGCGCAGCCCCAGCATTTT.

V usage is TRBV18 and J usage is TRBJ1-1; 9 bases match TRBD1. Germline assignment: CDR1 KGHSH and CDR2 LQKENI. There are 14 residues in the CDR3. The junction had 6 bases not matched to a gene; V was cut back by 5 bases and J by 5 bases. This chain's CDR3 is CASSTNRGQTEAFF. As DNA, the CDR3 is TGTGCCAGCTCAACAAACAGGGGGCAGACTGAAGCTTTCTTT.

The gene calls are TRBV29-1 and TRBJ1-2; TRBD1 aligns across 7 bases. V lost 5 bases and J lost 4; bases outside the gene matches: 1. Germline V gives CDR1 SQVTM, CDR2 ANQGSEA. The CDR3 has 11 amino acids. The DNA for the CDR3 is TGCAGCGTTACAGGGGTCTATGGCTACACCTTC. Residues: CSVTGVYGYTF.

This clone occurred once. The chain combines TRBV6-5 with TRBJ2-1, with 9 nucleotides matching TRBD2. Germline trimming cut 8 bases from V and 12 bases from J; bases unmatched to any gene: 14. The CDR3 is made up of 14 amino acids. From germline, CDR1 is MNHEY and CDR2 SVGAGI. CDR3 sequence reads: CASGERGAPVRQFF. In DNA, the CDR3 is TGTGCCAGCGGGGAGCGGGGGGCCCCAGTTCGGCAGTTCTTC.

The chain combines TRBV5-8 with TRBJ2-3, with 8 bases matching TRBD2. Germline V lookup: CDR1 SGHTS, CDR2 YDEGEE. Germline trimming cut 0 bases from V and 5 bases from J; bases unmatched to any gene: 5. The CDR3 covers 15 residues. CDR3 sequence reads: CASSLAGGLRDTQYF. CDR3 in DNA: TGTGCCAGCAGCTTGGCGGGGGGGCTTAGAGATACGCAGTATTTT.

A few counts support this clone. This chain connects TRBV7-9 to TRBJ2-5; weak D call: TRBD1 (6 bases). There are 14 residues in the CDR3. Germline V gives CDR1 SEHNR, CDR2 FQNEAQ (reference sequence). V was shortened by 11 bases and J by 2 bases, with 18 bases between the two germline ends. The chain's CDR3 is CACSGDLHQETQYF. In DNA, the CDR3 is TGTGCCTGCTCAGGGGACCTCCATCAAGAGACCCAGTACTTC. Based on the CDR3 plus reference TRBV7-9 and TRBJ2-5, the full variable domain is DTGVSQNPRHKITKRGQNVTFRCDPISEHNRLYWYRQTLGQGPEFLTYFQNEAQLEKSRLLSDRFSAERPKGSFSTLEIQRTEQGDSAMYLCACSGDLHQETQYFGPGTRLLVL.